This T cell receptor beta chain was identified in a study of T cell responses to AZD1222 COVID-19 vaccine (dated by TCRdb to about 2021). The study in broad terms: AZD1222 recipients whose second dose came at about 4 weeks and those whose second dose came at about 12 weeks were combined into one group, since spike-specific TCR depth and breadth did not differ between the two schedules. Trial participants were enrolled into age subgroups of 18-55, 56-69 and 70-plus years, which contained around 140, 26 and 57 TCR-sequenced participants, respectively. A total of approximately 240 trial participants underwent TCR sequencing, of whom nearly 210 had received two doses of AZD1222 and around 26 had received two doses of the MenACWY control vaccine. What the study reported, not specific to this receptor: Conclusions about previously exposed vaccinees are limited because only a handful of AZD1222 recipients were SARS-CoV-2 seropositive at baseline. In the small 56-69-year group, the increase in depth fell short of significance, most likely because of low power. After two AZD1222 doses, spike-specific TCR breadth and depth were significantly higher than at day 0 and than in MenACWY recipients. Participants were mostly white British and included more females than males, and it was suggested by the authors that clonal diversity may have been underestimated. The vaccine-associated CD4 TCRs covered the entire spike protein, and the dominant responses fell in regions 160-218 and 743-854. Because no day 14 peak-response samples were available, repertoires were characterized only after the peak T cell response. Epitopes outside the regions mutated in the B.1.351 and B.1.1.7 variants were reportedly recognized by nearly half of the unique spike-specific TCRs.

As regards this clone: Its antigen is not yet known. Base-call qualities are not available, and no considerably larger clone is one nucleotide away.

The CDR3 regions of human TCRbeta chains were analyzed by immunosequencing. The paper's data handling went like this. TCRs in the repertoires were compared against a reference library of SARS-CoV-2-specific TCRs that had been generated with the MIRA antigen-specificity platform. Breadth meant the fraction of unique TCRs that were SARS-CoV-2-associated, whereas depth meant the fraction of total T cells that were SARS-CoV-2-associated. Using the MIRA data, each spike-specific TCR was assigned both to the spike region to which the TCR was reactive and to a CD4 or CD8 class. Log10-transformed breadth and depth values were compared by one-way ANOVA with Sidak's multiple comparisons tests. Drawn from immuneACCESS, this table holds only the in-frame rearrangements with V and J called that TCRdb kept. Clones are partly lost; checked studies trace under half to an unresolved V gene and leave the rest unexplained. V and J calls and clone size come straight from that table; D and trimming were deduced from the DNA. This sample has 100,000 to 150,000 clones in its table, and about 92% of those were observed once. Clones ranked in the top ten supply about 1.1% of the sample.

There are 11 amino acids in the CDR3, from cysteine to phenylalanine inclusive. Only the CDR3 portion is preserved as DNA: 33 bases, with reading frame beginning at the first base. The germline V gene gives CDR1 as KGHDR and CDR2 as SFDVKD. A distance of 7 bases separates the germline ends of V and J, which lose 4 bases and 8 bases respectively. According to the study, the label for this sample's time point signals: baseline before first vaccination. Vaccinee samples were obtained from the UK trials COV001 and COV002, which included a single-blind randomized controlled phase 2/3 trial of AZD1222 (ChAdOx1 nCoV-19) in healthy adults. For TCRbeta chain sequencing, PBMC samples were collected from trial participants at day 0 and at day 28 after the second dose.

The V and J genes are TRBV24-1 and TRBJ2-5; TRBD1 is a weak D gene call, 5 bases matching. The sequencing here drew on peripheral blood, taken on day 0 of AZD1222 vaccination. The clonotype was recovered from an adult in good health. The encoded CDR3 is CATSDRVTQYF. The sequenced DNA is TGTGCCACCAGTGACAGGGTCACCCAGTACTTC.